Presented here are 10 T cell receptor beta chains from one specimen sequenced in a study of PD-1 blockade in classical Hodgkin lymphoma. The table came from immunoSEQ multiplex PCR; TCRdb's copy has only in-frame clones and leaves some out. This table has 66,000 or so clones, around 75% appearing once. Each patient experienced a relapse that followed autologous stem cell transplantation, and brentuximab vedotin exposure varied. Sequenced here: peripheral blood mononuclear cells (PBMCs), sampled before the second cycle of nivolumab. Receptors were obtained from a human donor with classical Hodgkin lymphoma.

The CDR3 here is CASSPPGTGNTGELFF. The CDR3 nucleotides are TGTGCCAGCAGCCCACCCGGGACAGGGAACACCGGGGAGCTGTTTTTT. This chain uses TRBV9 with TRBJ2-2; 8 nucleotides line up with TRBD1. V gave up 4 bases and J gave up 1 base; unmatched junction bases: 6. Germline V lookup: CDR1 SGDLS, CDR2 YYNGEE. There are 16 residues in the CDR3.

The chain joins TRBV5-1 to TRBJ2-1; 7 bases agree with TRBD2. Germline V gives CDR1 SGHRS, CDR2 YFSETQ. J gave up 5 bases and V 6 bases, and 11 bases lay outside the gene matches. The CDR3 is made up of 15 amino acids. Here the CDR3 DNA reads TGCGCCAGCACCTCCGGGGGAGGGATGGACAATGAGCAGTTCTTC. Protein: CASTSGGGMDNEQFF.

The table lists this clone with a count of one. This rearrangement joins TRBV9 to TRBJ1-1, with a weak D call TRBD1 (5 bases). V was shortened by 4 bases and J by 4 bases, with 17 bases between the two germline ends. This CDR3 is 15 amino acids long. Looked up from germline, CDR1 is SGDLS and CDR2 is YYNGEE. The CDR3 bases are TGTGCCAGCAGCCTCCGCGACAGTAGGAGCACTGAAGCTTTCTTT. Protein: CASSLRDSRSTEAFF.

This chain connects TRBV10-3 to TRBJ2-3, with no clear D. Germline assignment: CDR1 ENHRY and CDR2 SYGVKD. There are 12 residues in the CDR3. The CDR3 loop is CASRTSTDTQYF. DNA for the CDR3: TGTGCGTCCCGGACGAGCACAGATACGCAGTATTTT.

V usage is TRBV19 and J usage is TRBJ2-1, with 15 bases that match TRBD2. The CDR3 length is 20 residues. CDR1 and CDR2 (germline): LNHDA, SQIVND (reference sequence). V gave up 1 base and J gave up 0 bases; unmatched junction bases: 7. In DNA form, the CDR3 reads TGTGCCAGTAGTATAGGAGGGACTAGCGGGGGGTCGAGCTCCTACAATGAGCAGTTCTTC. This encodes CASSIGGTSGGSSSYNEQFF.

The chain employs TRBV6-6 and TRBJ2-1, with unresolved D. This CDR3 is 12 amino acids long. Trimming took 6 bases from V and 5 from J, leaving 8 bases between them. Germline loops: CDR1 MNHNY, CDR2 SVGAGI (reference sequence). CDR3 bases: TGTGCCAGCAGGTCAGCGAACAATGAGCAGTTCTTC. This translates into CASRSANNEQFF.

This clone was recorded only once. V usage is TRBV9 and J usage is TRBJ2-3; 10 bases match TRBD2. Germline assignment: CDR1 SGDLS and CDR2 YYNGEE. The CDR3 runs 16 residues. The V and J ends lost 1 base and 2 bases, in that order; junction bases with no gene match: 4. The CDR3 sequence: CASSVSGLADTDTQYF. The CDR3 coding sequence is TGTGCCAGCAGCGTATCAGGACTAGCGGACACAGATACGCAGTATTTT.

V usage is TRBV6-5 and J usage is TRBJ2-7, with TRBD1 matching 8 bases. The CDR3 consists of 14 residues. The V and J ends lost 2 bases and 4 bases, in that order; junction bases with no gene match: 4. Germline CDR1 is MNHEY and CDR2 is SVGAGI. CDR3 loop: CASSYGTGDYEQYF. CDR3 coding DNA: TGTGCCAGCAGTTACGGGACAGGAGATTACGAGCAGTACTTC.

The chain couples TRBV9 to TRBJ2-1, with D possibly TRBD1 on 5 matching bases. V dropped 3 bases and J dropped 6 bases, with 13 bases sitting between them. The CDR3 runs to 14 residues. The germline V gene encodes CDR1 SGDLS and CDR2 YYNGEE. CDR3 in DNA: TGTGCCAGCAGCGCGGACACCTATTTCAATGAGCAGTTCTTC. It translates to CASSADTYFNEQFF.

The chain joins TRBV9 to TRBJ2-7; tentative D call: TRBD2 (5 bases). Germline V gene lookup returns CDR1 SGDLS and CDR2 YYNGEE. The CDR3 sequence is 14 residues long. Trimming shortened V by 4 bases and J by 3 bases, and 14 bases separated the two germline ends. The CDR3 loop reads CASSSRGEIYEQYF. The CDR3 coding sequence is TGTGCCAGCAGCTCCCGGGGAGAGATCTACGAGCAGTACTTC.